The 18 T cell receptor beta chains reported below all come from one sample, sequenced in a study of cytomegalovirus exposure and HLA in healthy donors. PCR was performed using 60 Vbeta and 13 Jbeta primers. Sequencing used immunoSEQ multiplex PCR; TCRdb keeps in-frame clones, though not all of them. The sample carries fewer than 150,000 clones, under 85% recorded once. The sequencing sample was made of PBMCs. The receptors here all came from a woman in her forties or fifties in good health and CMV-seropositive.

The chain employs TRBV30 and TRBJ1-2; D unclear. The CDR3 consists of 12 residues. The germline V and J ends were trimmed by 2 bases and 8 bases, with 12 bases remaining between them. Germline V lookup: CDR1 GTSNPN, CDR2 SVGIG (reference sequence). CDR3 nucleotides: TGTGCCTGGAGTCGAGACACATGCGGCTACACCTTC. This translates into CAWSRDTCGYTF.

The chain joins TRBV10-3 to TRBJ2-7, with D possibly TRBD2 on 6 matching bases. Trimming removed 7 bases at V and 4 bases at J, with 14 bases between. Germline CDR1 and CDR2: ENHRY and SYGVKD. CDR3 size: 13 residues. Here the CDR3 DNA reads TGTGCCATCACGGGCGGGGAGATTTACGAGCAGTACTTC. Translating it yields CAITGGEIYEQYF.

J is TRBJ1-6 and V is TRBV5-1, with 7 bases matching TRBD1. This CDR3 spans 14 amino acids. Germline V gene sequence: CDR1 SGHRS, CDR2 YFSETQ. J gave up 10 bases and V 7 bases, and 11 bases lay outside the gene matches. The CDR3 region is CASRTRQGGSPLHF. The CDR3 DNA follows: TGCGCCAGCCGGACGAGACAGGGAGGATCACCCCTCCACTTT.

As DNA, the CDR3 is TGTGCCAGCAGAACCTGGGGGGTTAATACCGGGGAGCTGTTTTTT. It codes for CASRTWGVNTGELFF. The genes are TRBV6-5 and TRBJ2-2; D possibly corresponds to TRBD2 (6 bases). Germline CDR1 reads MNHEY; CDR2 reads SVGAGI. This CDR3 has 15 amino acids. With 6 bases removed from V and 5 bases from J, the gap between germline ends came to 16 bases.

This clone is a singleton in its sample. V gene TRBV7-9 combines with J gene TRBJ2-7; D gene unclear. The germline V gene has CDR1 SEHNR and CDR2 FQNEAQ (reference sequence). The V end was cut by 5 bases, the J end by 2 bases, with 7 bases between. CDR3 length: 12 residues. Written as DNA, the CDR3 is TGTGCCAGCAGCCCCAATGCCTACGAGCAGTACTTC. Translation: CASSPNAYEQYF.

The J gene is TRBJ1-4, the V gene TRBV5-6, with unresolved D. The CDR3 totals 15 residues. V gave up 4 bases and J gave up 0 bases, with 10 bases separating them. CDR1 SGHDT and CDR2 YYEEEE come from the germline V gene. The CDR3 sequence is CASSGTSTTNEKLFF. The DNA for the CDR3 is TGTGCCAGCAGCGGTACCAGTACAACTAATGAAAAACTGTTTTTT.

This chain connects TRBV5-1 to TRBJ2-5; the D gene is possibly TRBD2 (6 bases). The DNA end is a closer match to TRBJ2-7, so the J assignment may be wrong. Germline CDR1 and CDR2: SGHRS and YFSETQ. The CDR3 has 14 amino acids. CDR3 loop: CASSGTLATDEQYF. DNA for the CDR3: TGCGCCAGCAGCGGGACTCTAGCAACGGACGAGCAGTACTTC.

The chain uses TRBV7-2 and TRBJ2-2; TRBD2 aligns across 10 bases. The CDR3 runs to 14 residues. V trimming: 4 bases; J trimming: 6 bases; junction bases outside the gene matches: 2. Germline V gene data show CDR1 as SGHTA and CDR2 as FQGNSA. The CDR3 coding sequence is TGTGCCAGCAGCTACCTAGCGGGGGCCGGGGAGCTGTTTTTT. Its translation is CASSYLAGAGELFF.

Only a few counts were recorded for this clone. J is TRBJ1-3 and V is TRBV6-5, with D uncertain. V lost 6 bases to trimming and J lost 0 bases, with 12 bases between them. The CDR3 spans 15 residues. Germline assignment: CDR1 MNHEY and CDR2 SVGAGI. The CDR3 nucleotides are TGTGCCAGCAGCACCTCTACGCACTCTGGAAACACCATATATTTT. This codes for CASSTSTHSGNTIYF.

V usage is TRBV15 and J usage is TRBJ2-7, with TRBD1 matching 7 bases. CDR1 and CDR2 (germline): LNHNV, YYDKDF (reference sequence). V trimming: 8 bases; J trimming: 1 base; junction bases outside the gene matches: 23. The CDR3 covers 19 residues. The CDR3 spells CATAKARTGELRGSYEQYF. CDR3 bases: TGTGCCACCGCCAAGGCTAGGACAGGCGAACTCCGCGGATCCTACGAGCAGTACTTC.

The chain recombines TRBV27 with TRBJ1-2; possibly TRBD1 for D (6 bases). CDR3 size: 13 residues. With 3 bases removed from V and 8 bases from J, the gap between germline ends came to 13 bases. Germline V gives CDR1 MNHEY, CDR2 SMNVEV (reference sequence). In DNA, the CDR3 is TGTGCCAGCAGTTTTAGACAGGACCGGGGCTACACCTTC. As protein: CASSFRQDRGYTF.

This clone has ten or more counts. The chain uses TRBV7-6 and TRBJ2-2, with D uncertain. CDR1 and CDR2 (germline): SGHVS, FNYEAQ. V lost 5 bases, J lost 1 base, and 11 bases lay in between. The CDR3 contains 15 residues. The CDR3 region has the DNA TGTGCCAGCAGCAGTGGTTCCAGGAACACCGGGGAGCTGTTTTTT. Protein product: CASSSGSRNTGELFF. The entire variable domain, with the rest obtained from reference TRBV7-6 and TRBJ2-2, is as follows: GAGVSQSPRYKVTKRGQDVALRCDPISGHVSLYWYRQALGQGPEFLTYFNYEAQQDKSGLPNDRFSAERPEGSISTLTIQRTEQRDSAMYRCASSSGSRNTGELFFGEGSRLTVL.

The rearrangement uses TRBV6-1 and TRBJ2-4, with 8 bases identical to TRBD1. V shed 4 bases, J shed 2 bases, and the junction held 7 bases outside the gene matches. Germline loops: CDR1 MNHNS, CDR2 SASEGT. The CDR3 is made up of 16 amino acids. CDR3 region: CASSADRGMTKNIQYF. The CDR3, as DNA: TGTGCCAGCAGTGCTGACAGGGGAATGACCAAAAACATTCAGTACTTC.

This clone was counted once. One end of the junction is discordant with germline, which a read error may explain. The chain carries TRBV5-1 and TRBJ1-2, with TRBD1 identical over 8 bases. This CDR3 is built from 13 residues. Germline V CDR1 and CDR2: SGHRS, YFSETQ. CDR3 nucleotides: TGCGCCAGCACCTTGACAGGGGAATATGGCTACACCTTC. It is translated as CASTLTGEYGYTF.

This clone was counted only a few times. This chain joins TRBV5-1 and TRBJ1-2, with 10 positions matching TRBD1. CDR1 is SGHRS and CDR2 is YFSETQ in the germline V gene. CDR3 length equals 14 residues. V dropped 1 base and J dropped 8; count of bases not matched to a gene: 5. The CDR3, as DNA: TGCGCCAGCAGCTTGTGGGGGACAGGGGAAGGCTACACCTTC. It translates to CASSLWGTGEGYTF.

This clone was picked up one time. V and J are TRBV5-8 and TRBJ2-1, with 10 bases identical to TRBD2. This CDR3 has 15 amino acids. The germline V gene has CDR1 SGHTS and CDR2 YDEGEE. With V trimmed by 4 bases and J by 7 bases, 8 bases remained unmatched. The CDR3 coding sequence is TGTGCCAGCAGCAAACCGGGACTAGCGTGGAATGAGCAGTTCTTC. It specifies CASSKPGLAWNEQFF.

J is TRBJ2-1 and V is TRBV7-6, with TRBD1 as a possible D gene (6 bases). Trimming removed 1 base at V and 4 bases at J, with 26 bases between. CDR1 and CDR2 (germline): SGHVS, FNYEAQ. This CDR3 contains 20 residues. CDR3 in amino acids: CASSLEGRLGGPRPYNEQFF. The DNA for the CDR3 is TGTGCCAGCAGCTTAGAGGGCCGTTTAGGGGGTCCGAGGCCTTACAATGAGCAGTTCTTC.

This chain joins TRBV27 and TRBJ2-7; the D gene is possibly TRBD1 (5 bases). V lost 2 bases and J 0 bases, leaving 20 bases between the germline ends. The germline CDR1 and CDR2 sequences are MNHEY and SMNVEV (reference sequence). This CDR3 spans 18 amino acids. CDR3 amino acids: CASSLTFPGAISSYEQYF. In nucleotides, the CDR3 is TGTGCCAGCAGTTTAACATTCCCTGGGGCGATATCCTCCTACGAGCAGTACTTC.